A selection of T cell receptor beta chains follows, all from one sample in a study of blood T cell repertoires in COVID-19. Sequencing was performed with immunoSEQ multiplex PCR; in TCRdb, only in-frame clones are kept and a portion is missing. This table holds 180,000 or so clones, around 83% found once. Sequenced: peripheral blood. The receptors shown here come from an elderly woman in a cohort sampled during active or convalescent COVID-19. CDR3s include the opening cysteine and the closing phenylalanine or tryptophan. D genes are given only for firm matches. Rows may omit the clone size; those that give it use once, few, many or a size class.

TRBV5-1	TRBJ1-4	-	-	TGCGCCAGCAGCATTACAGGGCTGCATGAAAAACTGTTTTTT	CASSITGLHEKLFF
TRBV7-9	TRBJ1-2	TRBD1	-	TGTGCCAGCAGCCGTCCCGGGACAGGGGGCGATGGCTACACCTTC	CASSRPGTGGDGYTF
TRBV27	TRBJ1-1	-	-	TGTGCCAGCAGATCCGGGACTACAACTGAAGCTTTCTTT	CASRSGTTTEAFF
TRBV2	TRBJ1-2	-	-	TGTGCCAGCAGACCACAGGCTAACTATGGCTACACCTTC	CASRPQANYGYTF
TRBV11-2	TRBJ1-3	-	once	TGTGCCAGCAGCTCCCCCCGCAGGGGAAACACCATATATTTT	CASSSPRRGNTIYF
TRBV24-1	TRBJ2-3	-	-	TGTGCCACCAGTGATTTGGTAATAGGAGGCACAGATACGCAGTATTTT	CATSDLVIGGTDTQYF
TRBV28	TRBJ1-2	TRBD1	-	TGTGCCAGCAGTGTCCCGGGACAGGGAGTCGATGGCTACACCTTC	CASSVPGQGVDGYTF
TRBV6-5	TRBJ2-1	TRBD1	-	TGTGCCAGCACCGACAGGGCTTTCTACAATGAGCAGTTCTTC	CASTDRAFYNEQFF
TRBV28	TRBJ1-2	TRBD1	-	TGTGCCAGCAGTCGGACAGGGGGCGCCTATGGCTACACCTTC	CASSRTGGAYGYTF
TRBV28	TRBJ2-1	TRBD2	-	TGTGCCAGCAGTGAATTTACGGGAGCTAGCGGGGATTACAATGAGCAGTTCTTC	CASSEFTGASGDYNEQFF
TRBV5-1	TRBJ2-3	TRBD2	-	TGCGCCAGCAGCTTGGAATTAGCGGGGGGGCCTAGCACAGATACGCAGTATTTT	CASSLELAGGPSTDTQYF
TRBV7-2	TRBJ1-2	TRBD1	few	TGTGCCAGCAGCTTTTCTGAAGGGGGCGGATCATACTATGGCTACACCTTC	CASSFSEGGGSYYGYTF
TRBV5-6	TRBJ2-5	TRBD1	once	TGTGCCAGCAGCTTCCGGGACAGTCGGGAGACCCAGTACTTC	CASSFRDSRETQYF
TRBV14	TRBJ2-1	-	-	TGTGCCAGCAGCCTGGGGTGGGGCCATGGGGTCGATGAGCAGTTCTTC	CASSLGWGHGVDEQFF
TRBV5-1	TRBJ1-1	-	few	TGCGCCAGCAGCTTGACCGGGTCGGACACTGAAGCTTTCTTT	CASSLTGSDTEAFF
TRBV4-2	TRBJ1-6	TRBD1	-	TGTGCCAGCAGCCAAGAAGCACAGGGGGAACCCCTCCACTTT	CASSQEAQGEPLHF
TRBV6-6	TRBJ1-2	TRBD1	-	TGTGCCAGCAGCCCCAGGGGACAGACTACGAGTGGCTACACCTTC	CASSPRGQTTSGYTF
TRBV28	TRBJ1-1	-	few	TGTGCCAGCAGTCGGCGGCAGAACACTGAAGCTTTCTTT	CASSRRQNTEAFF
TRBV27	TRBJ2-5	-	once	TGTGCCAGAGGACCCCAAGCGGACAGCCCTGGGGAGACCCAGTACTTC	CARGPQADSPGETQYF
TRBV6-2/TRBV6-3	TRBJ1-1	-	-	TGTGCCAGCAGCCTGTGGGGGGAATACACTGAAGCTTTCTTT	CASSLWGEYTEAFF
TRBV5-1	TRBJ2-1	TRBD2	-	TGCGCCAGCAGCACCAGGACTAGCGTGGATGAGCAGTTCTTC	CASSTRTSVDEQFF
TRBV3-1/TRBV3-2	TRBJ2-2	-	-	TGTGCCAGCAGCCAAGATAGAACTCCCCCGAACACCGGGGAGCTGTTTTTT	CASSQDRTPPNTGELFF
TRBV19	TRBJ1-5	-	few	TGTGCCAGTGGAGGGGTCGGGCAGCCCCAGCATTTT	CASGGVGQPQHF
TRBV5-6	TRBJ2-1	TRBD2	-	TGTGCCAGCAGCTTGCCGGCTAGCGGTACGAGGGGGTTCTTC	CASSLPASGTRGFF
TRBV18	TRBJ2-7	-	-	TGTGCCAGCTCGTCCGAGGGCGGATTCTACGAGCAGTACTTC	CASSSEGGFYEQYF
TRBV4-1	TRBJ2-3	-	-	TGCGCCAGCAGCCAAGATTTTAGCCCTGCGCAGTATTTT	CASSQDFSPAQYF
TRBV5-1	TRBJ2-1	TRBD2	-	TGCGCCAGCAGCTTATTAGCGGGGAGGGCCTACAATGAGCAGTTCTTC	CASSLLAGRAYNEQFF
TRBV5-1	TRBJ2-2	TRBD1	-	TGCGCCAGCAGCCTCCGGACAGGTAGAACCGGGGAGCTGTTTTTT	CASSLRTGRTGELFF
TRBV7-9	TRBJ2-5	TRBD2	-	TGTGCCAGCAGGCCAATTAGCGGGAGTCAAGAGACCCAGTACTTC	CASRPISGSQETQYF
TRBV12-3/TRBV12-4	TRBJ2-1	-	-	TGTGCCAGCAGGCCTGGGGCAGGAGAGGAGCAGTTCTTC	CASRPGAGEEQFF
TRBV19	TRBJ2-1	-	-	TGTGCCAGTAGGGAGGGTCTATGGAATGAGCAGTTCTTC	CASREGLWNEQFF
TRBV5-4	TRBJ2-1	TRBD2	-	TGTGCCAGCAGGGGAGCTCCGGCGGGGGGGCGGAATGAGCAGTTCTTC	CASRGAPAGGRNEQFF
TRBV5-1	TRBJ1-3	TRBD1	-	TGCGCCAGCAGCTCAGCAGGGGGCGTGGGAAACACCATATATTTT	CASSSAGGVGNTIYF
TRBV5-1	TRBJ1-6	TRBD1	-	TGCGCCAGCAGCCTGGACAGGGTAGGGTCACCCCTCCACTTT	CASSLDRVGSPLHF
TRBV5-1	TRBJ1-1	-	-	TGCGCCAGCAGCCTGATACGCGGTGAAGCTTTCTTT	CASSLIRGEAFF
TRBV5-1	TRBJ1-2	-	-	TGCGCCAGCAGCTTGGTTGGGGGCGCGGGTGGCTACACCTTC	CASSLVGGAGGYTF
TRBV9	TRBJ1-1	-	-	TGTGCCAGCAGCGTAGGAGGGCTAGGGAACACTGAAGCTTTCTTT	CASSVGGLGNTEAFF
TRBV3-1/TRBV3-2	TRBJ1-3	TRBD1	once	TGTGCCAGCAGCTCTCAGGGGGCGTTTACTGGAAACACCATATATTTT	CASSSQGAFTGNTIYF
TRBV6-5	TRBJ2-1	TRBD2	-	TGTGCCAGCAGCAAACTAGCGGGGATAAACAATGAGCAGTTCTTC	CASSKLAGINNEQFF
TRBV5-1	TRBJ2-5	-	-	TGCGCCAGCAGACGTCGGGGATCGCAAGAGACCCAGTACTTC	CASRRRGSQETQYF
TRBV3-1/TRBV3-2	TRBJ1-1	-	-	TGTGCCAGCAGCCCCCATAAAATTTACAGGAATAAGAACACTGAAGCTTTCTTT	CASSPHKIYRNKNTEAFF
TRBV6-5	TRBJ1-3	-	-	TGTGCCAGCAGTCCCCAGGCTGGAAACACCATATATTTT	CASSPQAGNTIYF
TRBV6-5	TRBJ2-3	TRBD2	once	TGTGCCAGCACGGATTGGGGAGGGCCGGGAGATACGCAGTATTTT	CASTDWGGPGDTQYF
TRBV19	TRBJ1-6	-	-	TGTGCCAGTAGTATTGGACAGTCCTATAATTCACCCCTCCACTTT	CASSIGQSYNSPLHF
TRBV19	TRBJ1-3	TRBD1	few	TGTGCCAGTAGTTCAGCTTACAGGGGTAAAAGGTCCGGAAACACCATATATTTT	CASSSAYRGKRSGNTIYF
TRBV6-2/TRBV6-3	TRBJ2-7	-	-	TGTGCCAGCAGTTACACGGGGGGCGCGCAGTACTTC	CASSYTGGAQYF
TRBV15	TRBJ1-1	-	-	TGTGCCACCAGCTTGTTCCCTACGATTAACACTGAAGCTTTCTTT	CATSLFPTINTEAFF
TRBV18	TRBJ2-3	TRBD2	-	TGTGCCAGCTCACCACCTGTGGGACTAGCGGGAGCTGGCTCTAGCACAGATACGCAGTATTTT	CASSPPVGLAGAGSSTDTQYF
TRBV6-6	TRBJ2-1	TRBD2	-	TGTGCCAGCAGCTCCGGGACTAGTGATTCCAATGAGCAGTTCTTC	CASSSGTSDSNEQFF
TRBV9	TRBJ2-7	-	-	TGTGCCAGCAGCGTAGGGGCTGTCTACGAGCAGTACTTC	CASSVGAVYEQYF
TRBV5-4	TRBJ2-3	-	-	TGTGCCAGCAGCCCAGGGATTTTGAGTACAGATACGCAGTATTTT	CASSPGILSTDTQYF
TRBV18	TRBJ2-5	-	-	TGTGCCAGCTCACCACCGGACACAGAGACCCAGTACTTC	CASSPPDTETQYF
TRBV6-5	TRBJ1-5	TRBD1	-	TGTGCCAGCAGCCCCGACAGGGACCAGCCCCAGCATTTT	CASSPDRDQPQHF
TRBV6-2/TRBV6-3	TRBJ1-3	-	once	TGTGCCAGCAGCTCCACCGGGGGGCGGCCTGGAAACACCATATATTTT	CASSSTGGRPGNTIYF
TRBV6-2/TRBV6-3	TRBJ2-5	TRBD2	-	TGTGCCAGCAGTTACGTTGGGACTAGCGGGGGTGAGACCCAGTACTTC	CASSYVGTSGGETQYF